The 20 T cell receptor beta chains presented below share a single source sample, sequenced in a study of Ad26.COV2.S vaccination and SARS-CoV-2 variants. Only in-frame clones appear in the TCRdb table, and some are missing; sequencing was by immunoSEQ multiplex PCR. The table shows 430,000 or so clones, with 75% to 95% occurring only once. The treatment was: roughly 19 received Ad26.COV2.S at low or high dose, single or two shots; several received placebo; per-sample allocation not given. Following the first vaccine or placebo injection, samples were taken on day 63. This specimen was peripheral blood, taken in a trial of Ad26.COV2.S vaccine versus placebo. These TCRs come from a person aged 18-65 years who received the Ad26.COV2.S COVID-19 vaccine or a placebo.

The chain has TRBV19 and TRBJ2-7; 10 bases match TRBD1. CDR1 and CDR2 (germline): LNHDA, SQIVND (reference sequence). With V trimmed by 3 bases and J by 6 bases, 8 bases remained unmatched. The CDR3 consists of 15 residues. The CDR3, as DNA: TGTGCCAGTAGTATTGGAGTGGGACAGGGGAGCGAGCAGTACTTC. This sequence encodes CASSIGVGQGSEQYF. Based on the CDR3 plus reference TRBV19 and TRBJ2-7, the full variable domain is DGGITQSPKYLFRKEGQNVTLSCEQNLNHDAMYWYRQDPGQGLRLIYYSQIVNDFQKGDIAEGYSVSREKKESFPLTVTSAQKNPTAFYLCASSIGVGQGSEQYFGPGTRLTVT.

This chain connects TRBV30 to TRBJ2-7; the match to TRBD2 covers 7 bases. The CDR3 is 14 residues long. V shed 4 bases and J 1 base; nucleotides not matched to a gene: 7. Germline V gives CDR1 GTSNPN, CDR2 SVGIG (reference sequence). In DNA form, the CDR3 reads TGTGCCTGGAATGCGGGGGAGGCATCCTACGAGCAGTACTTC. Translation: CAWNAGEASYEQYF. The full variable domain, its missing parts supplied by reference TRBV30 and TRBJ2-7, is SQTIHQWPATLVQPVGSPLSLECTVEGTSNPNLYWYRQAAGRGLQLLFYSVGIGQISSEVPQNLSASRPQDRQFILSSKKLLLSDSGFYLCAWNAGEASYEQYFGPGTRLTVT.

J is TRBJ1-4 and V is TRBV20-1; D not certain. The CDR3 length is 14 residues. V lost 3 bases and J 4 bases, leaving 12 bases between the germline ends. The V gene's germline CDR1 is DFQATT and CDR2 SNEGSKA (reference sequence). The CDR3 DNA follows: TGCAGTGCTAGTGTGCGGGAGATTAATGAAAAACTGTTTTTT. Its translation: CSASVREINEKLFF.

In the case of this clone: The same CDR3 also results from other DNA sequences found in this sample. For the CDR3, the DNA is TGTGCCAGCAGTTTGTTAGCCGGGGAGCTGTTTTTT. This gives the protein CASSLLAGELFF. This chain connects TRBV12-3 or TRBV12-4 to TRBJ2-2; D unresolved. There are 12 residues in the CDR3. V shed 3 bases and J shed 6 bases, with 5 bases lying between them.

CDR3 loop: CASSLRDSGSYEQYF. DNA of the CDR3: TGCGCCAGCAGCTTGAGGGACAGTGGCTCCTACGAGCAGTACTTC. V and J are TRBV5-1 and TRBJ2-7; 7 bases match TRBD1. This CDR3 has 15 residues. Trimming removed 1 base from V and 0 bases from J; junction bases left unmatched: 4. The germline V gene has CDR1 SGHRS and CDR2 YFSETQ.

CDR3 nucleotide sequence: TGCGCCAGCAGCTTGGGGCTAGCGGGAGGCACCTCCTACGAGCAGTACTTC. Its protein product is CASSLGLAGGTSYEQYF. The rearrangement uses TRBV5-1 and TRBJ2-7, with TRBD2 matching over 11 bases. J lost 0 bases, V lost 0 bases, and 5 bases had no gene match. The CDR3 contains 17 residues. Germline V lookup: CDR1 SGHRS, CDR2 YFSETQ.

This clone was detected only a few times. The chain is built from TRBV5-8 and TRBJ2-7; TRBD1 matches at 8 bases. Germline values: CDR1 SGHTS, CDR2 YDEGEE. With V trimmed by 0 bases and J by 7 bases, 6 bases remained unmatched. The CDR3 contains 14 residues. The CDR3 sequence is CASSLGQGRLEQYF. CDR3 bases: TGTGCCAGCAGCTTGGGACAGGGGCGCCTGGAGCAGTACTTC.

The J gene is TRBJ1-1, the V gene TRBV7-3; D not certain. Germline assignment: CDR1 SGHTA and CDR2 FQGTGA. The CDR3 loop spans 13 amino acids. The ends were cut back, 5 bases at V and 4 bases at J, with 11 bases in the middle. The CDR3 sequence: CASSLWVGTEAFF. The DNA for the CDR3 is TGTGCCAGCAGCCTGTGGGTGGGCACTGAAGCTTTCTTT.

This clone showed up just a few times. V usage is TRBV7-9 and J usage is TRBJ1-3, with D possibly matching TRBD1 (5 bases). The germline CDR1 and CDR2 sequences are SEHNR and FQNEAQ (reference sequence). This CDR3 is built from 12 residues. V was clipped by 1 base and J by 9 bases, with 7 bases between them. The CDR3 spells CASSLGGSTIYF. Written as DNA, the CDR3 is TGTGCCAGCAGCTTAGGGGGGAGCACCATATATTTT.

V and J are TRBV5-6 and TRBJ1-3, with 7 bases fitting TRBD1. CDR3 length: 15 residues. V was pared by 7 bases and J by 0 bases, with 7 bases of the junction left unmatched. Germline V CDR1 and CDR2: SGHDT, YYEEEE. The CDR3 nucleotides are TGTGCCAGCCAGACAGGGCCTAGCTCTGGAAACACCATATATTTT. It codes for CASQTGPSSGNTIYF.

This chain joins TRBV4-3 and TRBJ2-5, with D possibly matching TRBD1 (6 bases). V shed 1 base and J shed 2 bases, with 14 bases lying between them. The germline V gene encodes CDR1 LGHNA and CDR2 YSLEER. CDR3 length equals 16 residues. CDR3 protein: CASSQVSTGQQETQYF. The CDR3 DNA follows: TGCGCCAGCAGCCAAGTTTCTACCGGACAGCAAGAGACCCAGTACTTC.

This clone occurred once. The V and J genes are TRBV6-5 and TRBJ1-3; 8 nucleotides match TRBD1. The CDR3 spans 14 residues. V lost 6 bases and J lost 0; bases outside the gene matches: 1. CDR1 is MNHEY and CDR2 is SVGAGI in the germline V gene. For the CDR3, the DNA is TGTGCCAGCAGCGGACAGGGCTCTGGAAACACCATATATTTT. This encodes CASSGQGSGNTIYF.

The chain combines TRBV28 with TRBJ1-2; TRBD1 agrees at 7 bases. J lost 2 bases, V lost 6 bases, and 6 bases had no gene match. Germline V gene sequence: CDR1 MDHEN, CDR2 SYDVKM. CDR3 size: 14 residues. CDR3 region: CASRAQGVNYGYTF. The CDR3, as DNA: TGTGCCAGCAGAGCCCAGGGGGTGAACTATGGCTACACCTTC.

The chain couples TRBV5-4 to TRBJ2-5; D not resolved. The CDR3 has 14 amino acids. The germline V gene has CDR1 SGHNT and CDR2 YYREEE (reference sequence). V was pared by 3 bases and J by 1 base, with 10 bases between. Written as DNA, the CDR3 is TGTGCCAGCAGCTCTTCCGGGCTCCAAGAGACCCAGTACTTC. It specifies CASSSSGLQETQYF.

The CDR3 DNA sequence: TGTGCCAGCAGCCCTCACAGGTACGAGGGCAAAAACATTCAGTACTTC. Its translation is CASSPHRYEGKNIQYF. This sequence joins TRBV5-4 and TRBJ2-4; D is tentatively TRBD1 or TRBD2 (5 bases each). CDR1 and CDR2 (germline): SGHNT, YYREEE (reference sequence). The germline V and J ends were trimmed by 4 bases and 3 bases, with 17 bases remaining between them. The length of the CDR3 is 16 residues.

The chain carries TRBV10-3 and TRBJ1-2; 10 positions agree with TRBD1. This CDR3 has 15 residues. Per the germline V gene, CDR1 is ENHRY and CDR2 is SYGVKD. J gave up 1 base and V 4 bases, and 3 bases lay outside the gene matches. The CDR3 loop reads CAISGGTGDNYGYTF. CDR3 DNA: TGTGCCATCAGTGGGGGGACAGGGGATAACTATGGCTACACCTTC.

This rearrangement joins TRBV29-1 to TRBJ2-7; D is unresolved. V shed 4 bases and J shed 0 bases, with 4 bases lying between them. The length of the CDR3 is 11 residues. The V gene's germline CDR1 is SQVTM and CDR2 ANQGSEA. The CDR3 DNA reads TGCAGCGTTGGGGACTCCTACGAGCAGTACTTC. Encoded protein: CSVGDSYEQYF.

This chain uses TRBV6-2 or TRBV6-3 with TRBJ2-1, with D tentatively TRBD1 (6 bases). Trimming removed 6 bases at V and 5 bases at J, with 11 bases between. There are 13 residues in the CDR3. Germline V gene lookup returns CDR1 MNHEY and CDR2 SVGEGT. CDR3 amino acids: CASSSGTNNEQFF. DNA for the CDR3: TGTGCCAGCAGCTCCGGGACAAACAATGAGCAGTTCTTC.

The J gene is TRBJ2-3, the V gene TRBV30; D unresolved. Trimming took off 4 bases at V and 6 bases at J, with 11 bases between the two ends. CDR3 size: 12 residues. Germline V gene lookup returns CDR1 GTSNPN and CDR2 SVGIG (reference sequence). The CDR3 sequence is CAWIRVEDTQYF. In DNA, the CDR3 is TGTGCCTGGATTCGGGTGGAGGATACGCAGTATTTT.

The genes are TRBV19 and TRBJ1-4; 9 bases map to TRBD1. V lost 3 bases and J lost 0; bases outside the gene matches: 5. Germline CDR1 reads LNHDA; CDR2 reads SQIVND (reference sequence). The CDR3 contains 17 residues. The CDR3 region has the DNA TGTGCCAGTAGTATCGGGACAGGGACATCAACTAATGAAAAACTGTTTTTT. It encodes CASSIGTGTSTNEKLFF.